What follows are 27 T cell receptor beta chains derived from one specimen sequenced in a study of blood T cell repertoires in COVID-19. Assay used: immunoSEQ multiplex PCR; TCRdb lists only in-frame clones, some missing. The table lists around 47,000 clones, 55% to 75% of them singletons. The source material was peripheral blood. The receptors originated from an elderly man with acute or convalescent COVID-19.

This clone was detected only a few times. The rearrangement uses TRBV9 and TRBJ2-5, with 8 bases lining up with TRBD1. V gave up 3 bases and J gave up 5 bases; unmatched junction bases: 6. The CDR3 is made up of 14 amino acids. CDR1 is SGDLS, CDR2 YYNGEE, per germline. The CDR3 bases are TGTGCCAGCAGCGCCCAGGGGGCAGATGAGACCCAGTACTTC. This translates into CASSAQGADETQYF. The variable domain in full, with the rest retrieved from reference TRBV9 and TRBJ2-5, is DSGVTQTPKHLITATGQRVTLRCSPRSGDLSVYWYQQSLDQGLQFLIQYYNGEERAKGNILERFSAQQFPDLHSELNLSSLELGDSALYFCASSAQGADETQYFGPGTRLLVL.

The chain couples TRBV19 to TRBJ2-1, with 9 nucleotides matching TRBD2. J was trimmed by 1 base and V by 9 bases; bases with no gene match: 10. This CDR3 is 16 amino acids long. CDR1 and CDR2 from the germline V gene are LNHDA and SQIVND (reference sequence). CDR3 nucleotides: TGTGCCAGCTCCATTAGCGGGGGCCGATCCTACAATGAGCAGTTCTTC. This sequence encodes CASSISGGRSYNEQFF.

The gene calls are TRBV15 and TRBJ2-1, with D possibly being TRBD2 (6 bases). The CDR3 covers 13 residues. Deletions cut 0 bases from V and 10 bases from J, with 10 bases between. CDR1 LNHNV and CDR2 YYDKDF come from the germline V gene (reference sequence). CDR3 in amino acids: CATSRDLAGEQFF. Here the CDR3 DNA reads TGTGCCACCAGCAGAGATCTTGCGGGAGAGCAGTTCTTC.

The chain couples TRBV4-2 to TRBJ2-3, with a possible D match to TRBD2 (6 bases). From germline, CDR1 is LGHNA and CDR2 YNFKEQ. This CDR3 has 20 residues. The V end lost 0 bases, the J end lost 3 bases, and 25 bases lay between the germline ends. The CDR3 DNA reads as TGTGCCAGCAGCCAAGAGGGCCGGACTACCCTAGGCTTCTGGACAGATACGCAGTATTTT. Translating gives CASSQEGRTTLGFWTDTQYF.

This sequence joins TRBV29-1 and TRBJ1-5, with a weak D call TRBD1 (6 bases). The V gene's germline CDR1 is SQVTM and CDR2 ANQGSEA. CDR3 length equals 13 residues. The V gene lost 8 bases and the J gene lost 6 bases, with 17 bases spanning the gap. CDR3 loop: CSISDRPGQPQHF. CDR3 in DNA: TGCAGCATCAGTGACAGGCCGGGTCAGCCCCAGCATTTT.

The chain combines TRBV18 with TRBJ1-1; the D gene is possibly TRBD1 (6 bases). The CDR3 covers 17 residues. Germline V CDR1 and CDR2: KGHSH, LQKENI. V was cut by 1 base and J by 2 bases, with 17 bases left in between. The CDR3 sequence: CASSPLAGAYLNTEAFF. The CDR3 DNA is TGTGCCAGCTCACCACTGGCAGGGGCCTACCTAAACACTGAAGCTTTCTTT.

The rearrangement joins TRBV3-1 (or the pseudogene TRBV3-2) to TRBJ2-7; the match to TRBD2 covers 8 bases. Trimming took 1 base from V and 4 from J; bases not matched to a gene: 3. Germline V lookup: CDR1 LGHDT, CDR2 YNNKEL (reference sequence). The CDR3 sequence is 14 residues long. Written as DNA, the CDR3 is TGTGCCAGCAGCCAAGGGTCTAGCGGGTACGAGCAGTACTTC. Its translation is CASSQGSSGYEQYF.

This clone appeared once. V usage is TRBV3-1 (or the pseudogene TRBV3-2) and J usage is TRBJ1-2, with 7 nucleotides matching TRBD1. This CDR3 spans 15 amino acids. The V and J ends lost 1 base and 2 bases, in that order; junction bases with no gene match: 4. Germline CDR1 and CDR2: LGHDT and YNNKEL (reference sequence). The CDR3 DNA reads TGTGCCAGCAGCCAAGGACAGGGCTGGAACTATGGCTACACCTTC. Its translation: CASSQGQGWNYGYTF.

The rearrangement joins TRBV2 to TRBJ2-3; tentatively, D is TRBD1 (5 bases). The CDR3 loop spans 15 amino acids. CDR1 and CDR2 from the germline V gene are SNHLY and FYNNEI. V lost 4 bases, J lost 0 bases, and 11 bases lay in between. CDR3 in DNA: TGTGCCAGCAGTGGCGACAGAACTAGCACAGATACGCAGTATTTT. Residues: CASSGDRTSTDTQYF.

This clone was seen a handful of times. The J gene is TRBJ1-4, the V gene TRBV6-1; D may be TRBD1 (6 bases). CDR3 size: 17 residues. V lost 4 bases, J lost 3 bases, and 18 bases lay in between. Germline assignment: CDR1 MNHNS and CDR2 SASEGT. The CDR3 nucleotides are TGTGCCAGCAGTGCAAACCCGGGGGGCGCAGCTAATGAAAAACTGTTTTTT. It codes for CASSANPGGAANEKLFF.

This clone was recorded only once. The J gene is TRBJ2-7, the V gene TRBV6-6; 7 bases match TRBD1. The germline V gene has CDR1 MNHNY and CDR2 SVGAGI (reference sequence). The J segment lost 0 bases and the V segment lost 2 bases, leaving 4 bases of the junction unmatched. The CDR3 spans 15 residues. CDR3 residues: CASSYMPGGSYEQYF. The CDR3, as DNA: TGTGCCAGCAGTTACATGCCAGGGGGCTCCTACGAGCAGTACTTC.

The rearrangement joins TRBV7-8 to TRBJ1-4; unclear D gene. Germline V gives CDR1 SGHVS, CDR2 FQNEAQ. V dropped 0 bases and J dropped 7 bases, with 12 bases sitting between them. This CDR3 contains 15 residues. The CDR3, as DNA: TGTGCCAGCAGCTTAGCCCGGGGATTGGGTGAAAAACTGTTTTTT. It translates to CASSLARGLGEKLFF.

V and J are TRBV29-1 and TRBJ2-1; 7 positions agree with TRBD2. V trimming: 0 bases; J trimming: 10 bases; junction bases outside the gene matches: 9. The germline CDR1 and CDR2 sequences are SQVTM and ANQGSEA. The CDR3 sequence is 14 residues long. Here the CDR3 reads CSVEDPGLGGEQFF. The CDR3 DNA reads TGCAGCGTTGAAGATCCCGGACTAGGCGGCGAGCAGTTCTTC.

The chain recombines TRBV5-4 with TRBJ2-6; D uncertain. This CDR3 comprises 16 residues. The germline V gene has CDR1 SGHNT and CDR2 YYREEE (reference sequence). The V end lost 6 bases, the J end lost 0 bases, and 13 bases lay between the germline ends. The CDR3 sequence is CASTSSRISGANVLTF. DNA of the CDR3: TGTGCCAGCACCTCCTCGCGGATCTCTGGGGCCAACGTCCTGACTTTC.

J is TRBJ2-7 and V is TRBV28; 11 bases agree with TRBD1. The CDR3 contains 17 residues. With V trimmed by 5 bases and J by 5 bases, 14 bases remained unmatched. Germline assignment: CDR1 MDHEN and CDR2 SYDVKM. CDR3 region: CASSPLGRDRGIHEQYF. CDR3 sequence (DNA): TGTGCCAGCAGTCCCCTGGGCCGGGACAGGGGGATTCACGAGCAGTACTTC.

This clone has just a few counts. The DNA of the CDR3 is TGTGCCAGCAGCACAGGGGGCTTCACTGAAGCTTTCTTT. The encoded protein is CASSTGGFTEAFF. This chain links TRBV11-3 with TRBJ1-1, with TRBD1 identical over 9 bases. With 5 bases clipped from V and 4 bases from J, the junction kept 2 bases outside the gene matches. CDR3 size: 13 residues. CDR1 is SGHNT, CDR2 YENEEA, per germline. The whole variable domain, remainder taken from reference TRBV11-3 and TRBJ1-1, is EAGVVQSPRYKIIEKKQPVAFWCNPISGHNTLYWYLQNLGQGPELLIRYENEEAVDDSQLPKDRFSAERLKGVDSTLKIQPAELGDSAVYLCASSTGGFTEAFFGQGTRLTVV.

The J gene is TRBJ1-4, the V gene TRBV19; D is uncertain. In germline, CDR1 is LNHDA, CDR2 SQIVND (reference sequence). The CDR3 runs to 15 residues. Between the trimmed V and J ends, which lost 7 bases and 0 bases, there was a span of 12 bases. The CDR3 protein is CASTSSGATNEKLFF. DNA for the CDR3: TGTGCCAGTACGAGCTCGGGAGCAACTAATGAAAAACTGTTTTTT.

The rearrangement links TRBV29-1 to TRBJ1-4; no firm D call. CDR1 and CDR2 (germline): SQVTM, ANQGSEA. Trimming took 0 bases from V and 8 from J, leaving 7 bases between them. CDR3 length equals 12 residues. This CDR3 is CSVEEGGEKLFF. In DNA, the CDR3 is TGCAGCGTTGAAGAGGGAGGAGAAAAACTGTTTTTT.

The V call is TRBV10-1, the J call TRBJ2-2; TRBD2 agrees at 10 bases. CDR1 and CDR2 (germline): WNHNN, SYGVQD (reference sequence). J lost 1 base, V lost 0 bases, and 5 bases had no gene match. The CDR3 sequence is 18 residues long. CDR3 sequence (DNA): TGCGCCAGCAGTGAGTCGTTTCCTAGCGGGGGGAACACCGGGGAGCTGTTTTTT. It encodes CASSESFPSGGNTGELFF.

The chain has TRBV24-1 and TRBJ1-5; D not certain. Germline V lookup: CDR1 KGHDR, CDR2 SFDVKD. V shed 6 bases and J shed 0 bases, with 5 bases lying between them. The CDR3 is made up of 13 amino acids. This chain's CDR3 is CATSRGSNQPQHF. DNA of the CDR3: TGTGCCACCAGTAGAGGTAGCAATCAGCCCCAGCATTTT.

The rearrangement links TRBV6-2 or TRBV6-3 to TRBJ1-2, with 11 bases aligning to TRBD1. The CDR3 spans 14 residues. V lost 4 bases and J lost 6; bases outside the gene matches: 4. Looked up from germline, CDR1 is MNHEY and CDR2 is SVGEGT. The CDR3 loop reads CASSSGTGGNGYTF. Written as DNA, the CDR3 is TGTGCCAGCAGTTCCGGGACAGGGGGGAATGGCTACACCTTC.

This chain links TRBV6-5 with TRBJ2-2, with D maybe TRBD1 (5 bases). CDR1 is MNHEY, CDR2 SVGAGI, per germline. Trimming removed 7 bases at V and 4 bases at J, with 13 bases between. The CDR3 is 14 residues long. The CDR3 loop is CASTSDRGTGELFF. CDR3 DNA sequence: TGTGCCAGCACCTCCGATAGGGGCACCGGGGAGCTGTTTTTT.

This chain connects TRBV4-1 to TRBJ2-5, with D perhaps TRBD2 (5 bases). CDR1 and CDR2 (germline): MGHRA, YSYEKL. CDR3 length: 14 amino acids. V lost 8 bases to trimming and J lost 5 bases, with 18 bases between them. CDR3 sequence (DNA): TGCGCCAGCGAGGGCGGGCAGGCTGGGGAGACCCAGTACTTC. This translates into CASEGGQAGETQYF.

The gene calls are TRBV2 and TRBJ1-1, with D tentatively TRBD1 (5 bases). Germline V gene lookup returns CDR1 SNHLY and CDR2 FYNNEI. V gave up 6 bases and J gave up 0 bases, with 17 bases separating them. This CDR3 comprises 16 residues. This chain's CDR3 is CASRSTGGLMNTEAFF. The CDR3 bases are TGTGCCAGCAGAAGTACCGGGGGTTTGATGAACACTGAAGCTTTCTTT.

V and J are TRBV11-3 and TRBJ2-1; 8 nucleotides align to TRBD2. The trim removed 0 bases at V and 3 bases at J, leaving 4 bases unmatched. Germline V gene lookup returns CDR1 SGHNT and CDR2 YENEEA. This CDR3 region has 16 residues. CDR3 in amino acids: CASSLDGRGGYNEQFF. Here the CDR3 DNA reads TGTGCCAGCAGCTTAGACGGGAGGGGGGGCTACAATGAGCAGTTCTTC.

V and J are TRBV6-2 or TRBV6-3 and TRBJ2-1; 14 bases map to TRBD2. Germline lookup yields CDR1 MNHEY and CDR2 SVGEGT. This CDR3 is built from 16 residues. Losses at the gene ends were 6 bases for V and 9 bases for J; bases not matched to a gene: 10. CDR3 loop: CASSSRLAGGPGEQFF. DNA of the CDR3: TGTGCCAGCAGCTCTAGACTAGCGGGAGGGCCTGGTGAGCAGTTCTTC.

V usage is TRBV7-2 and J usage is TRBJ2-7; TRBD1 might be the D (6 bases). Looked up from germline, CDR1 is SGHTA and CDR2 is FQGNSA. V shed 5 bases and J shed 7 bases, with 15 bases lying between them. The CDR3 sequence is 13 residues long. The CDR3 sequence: CASSRQDLGEQYF. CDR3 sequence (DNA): TGTGCCAGCAGCCGACAGGACCTAGGGGAGCAGTACTTC.